This paragraph reports one T cell receptor (beta chain). The data were taken from a study of OX40 agonist ivuxolimab in advanced cancers. Measured with immunoSEQ multiplex PCR; TCRdb has only the in-frame clones, and not every one. The table records about 71,000 clones, about three quarters of them present only once. The ends were cut back, 2 bases at V and 8 bases at J, with 12 bases in the middle. The CDR3 extends over 13 amino acids. Germline CDR1 and CDR2: MNHNS and SASEGT. The J gene is TRBJ1-2, the V gene TRBV6-1; D is unclear. The clonotype was recovered from an adult with an advanced solid tumor such as melanoma, head and neck, liver or kidney cancer. The sequenced sample was CD4+ or CD8+ T cells sorted from blood, obtained in a trial of the OX40 agonist ivuxolimab. CDR3 sequence reads: CASSELGGYGYTF. For the CDR3, the DNA is TGTGCCAGCAGTGAATTGGGTGGATACGGCTACACCTTC.